A selection of T cell receptor beta chains follows, all from one sample in a study of T-cell reconstitution after alpha-beta-depleted transplantation in children. Each CDR3 protein is one row after TCRdb ran MiXCR on the PCR reads. Seen here are about 100,000 distinct CDR3 sequences, around 6.4% observed once, and the top ten hold roughly 25%. The specimen was PBMCs, mostly from graft donor cells, collected 360 days after TCRalphabeta/CD19-depleted stem cell transplant. The source of these receptors is a male patient between 2 and 10 years old who had a stem cell transplant for acute lymphoblastic leukemia, so the T cells may come from the graft donor. CDR3s include the opening cysteine and the closing phenylalanine or tryptophan. Each record gives: J gene, V gene, clone size, D gene, CDR3 DNA, CDR3 protein. A D gene is named only where the DNA matches it firmly. Expanded clones are given a class, and other clones once, few, many or no size at all.

>TRBJ2-5|TRBV12-3/TRBV12-4|many|TRBD2
TGTGCCAGCAGACCTCGCGGGAGAGAGACCCAGTACTTC
CASRPRGRETQYF
>TRBJ2-3|TRBV5-5|many|-
TGTGCCAGCAGCTTGGAGGCCGGCACGGTCCAGTATTTT
CASSLEAGTVQYF
>TRBJ2-7|TRBV12-3/TRBV12-4|many|-
TGTGCCAGCAGGTCAAAGGTCGTGTCCTACGAGCAGTACTTC
CASRSKVVSYEQYF
>TRBJ2-1|TRBV10-3|many|TRBD2
TGTGCCATCAGTCCGGGAGGGCTCAATGAGCAGTTCTTC
CAISPGGLNEQFF
>TRBJ2-2|TRBV6-2/TRBV6-3|many|-
TGTGCCAGCAGGAGAGGCCGGGAGCTGTTTTTT
CASRRGRELFF
>TRBJ1-2|TRBV27|many|-
TGTGCCAGCAGTTTACATGGGGCGGTTAACTATGGCTACACCTTC
CASSLHGAVNYGYTF
>TRBJ1-6|TRBV10-3|many|-
TGTGCCATCAGTGGAGGGGCCCCGGAGTCCCTCCACTTT
CAISGGAPESLHF
>TRBJ2-7|TRBV7-6|few|TRBD2
TGTGCCAGCAGCTCATCTAGCGGGAGCTACGAGCAGTACTTC
CASSSSSGSYEQYF
>TRBJ1-6|TRBV5-1|few|TRBD1
TGCGCCAGCAGCTTGGGGACAGGGGCCTATAATTCACCCCTCCACTTT
CASSLGTGAYNSPLHF
>TRBJ2-3|TRBV29-1|many|TRBD2
TGCAGCGGTCCGGGTGCGGGGGGCCTCCCCACAGATACGCAGTATTTT
CSGPGAGGLPTDTQYF
>TRBJ2-7|TRBV3-1|many|TRBD1
TGTGCCAGCAGCCATGGGGGGACAGGGAACTACGAGCAGTACTTC
CASSHGGTGNYEQYF
>TRBJ2-7|TRBV25-1|many|-
TGTGCCAGCAGCCCGGAAAGGTCCTACGAGCAGTACTTC
CASSPERSYEQYF
>TRBJ1-2|TRBV6-1|many|-
TGTGCCAGCAGCGTGGACAGATTCTATGGCTACACCTTC
CASSVDRFYGYTF
>TRBJ2-7|TRBV12-3/TRBV12-4|few|-
TGTGCCAGCAGTTTACATCACTACGAGCAGTACTTC
CASSLHHYEQYF
>TRBJ2-7|TRBV6-5|-|-
TGTGCCAGCAGTTACTCCAGGGCGTACGAGCAGTACTTC
CASSYSRAYEQYF
>TRBJ2-7|TRBV29-1|many|-
TGCAGCATCCCGAGGGGGGCTCTAGGAGAGCAGTACTTC
CSIPRGALGEQYF
>TRBJ2-3|TRBV29-1|many|TRBD1
TGCAGCGTTGTCGACAGGGTTTCATCATCCCCTATTAGCACAGATACGCAGTATTTT
CSVVDRVSSSPISTDTQYF
>TRBJ1-1|TRBV4-3|-|-
TGCGCCAGCAGCCAGTTCCATGGGATTAGGGACACTGAAGCTTTCTTT
CASSQFHGIRDTEAFF
>TRBJ2-5|TRBV6-1|few|TRBD2
TGTGCCAGCAGTGAAAGCCCAGGGAGGGCTCCAGAGACCCAGTACTTC
CASSESPGRAPETQYF
>TRBJ2-7|TRBV4-2|-|-
TGTGCCAGCAGCCAAGATAAAAACGAGCAGTACTTC
CASSQDKNEQYF
>TRBJ2-1|TRBV6-1|few|-
TGTGCCAGCAGTCAGGGGGGGCCAGGAAATGAGCAGTTCTTC
CASSQGGPGNEQFF
>TRBJ1-5|TRBV28|-|-
TGTGCCAGCAGTTTGCCCCCAACGGACAATCAGCCCCAGCATTTT
CASSLPPTDNQPQHF
>TRBJ1-1|TRBV27|few|-
-
CASSLWVGTGTFF
>TRBJ2-5|TRBV20-1|few|TRBD2
TGCTGTGCTAGAGGACTAGCGGTTTCTCCTCGCGAGGAGACCCAGTACTTC
CCARGLAVSPREETQYF
>TRBJ2-1|TRBV7-2|many|-
TGTGCCAGCAGCCCCCGGACCACGGAGCAGTTCTTC
CASSPRTTEQFF
>TRBJ1-4|TRBV5-6|few|-
TGTGCCAGCAGCCTGGAGCATGAAAAACTGTTTTTT
CASSLEHEKLFF
>TRBJ2-2|TRBV29-1|many|TRBD1
TGCAGCGCAGGACAGGGGGGAAAGGGCACCGGGGAGCTGTTTTTT
CSAGQGGKGTGELFF
>TRBJ2-2|TRBV29-1|few|-
TGCAGCGTGACAGTGCGCGACGGGGAGCTGTTTTTT
CSVTVRDGELFF
>TRBJ2-6|TRBV28|many|-
TGTGCCAGCAGTCCAGGGTACGGGGCCAACGTCCTGACTTTC
CASSPGYGANVLTF
>TRBJ1-2|TRBV6-5|-|-
TGTGCCAGCAGTTATTTAGCAGGAGACCTCTATGGCTACACCTTC
CASSYLAGDLYGYTF
>TRBJ2-1|TRBV11-1|many|-
TGTGCCAGCAGCCTCTCGTGGAGCTCCTACAATGAGCAGTTCTTC
CASSLSWSSYNEQFF
>TRBJ1-1|TRBV5-1|many|-
TGCGCCAGCAGGGCAGCCTTTAACACTGAAGCTTTCTTT
CASRAAFNTEAFF
>TRBJ2-1|TRBV4-3|-|-
TGCGCCAGCAGCCAAGGGCGGGGATGGGCCAATGAGCAGTTCTTC
CASSQGRGWANEQFF
>TRBJ1-2|TRBV5-1|few|-
TGCGCCAGCAGCACGACTGGGGCGCAAAACTATGGCTACACCTTC
CASSTTGAQNYGYTF